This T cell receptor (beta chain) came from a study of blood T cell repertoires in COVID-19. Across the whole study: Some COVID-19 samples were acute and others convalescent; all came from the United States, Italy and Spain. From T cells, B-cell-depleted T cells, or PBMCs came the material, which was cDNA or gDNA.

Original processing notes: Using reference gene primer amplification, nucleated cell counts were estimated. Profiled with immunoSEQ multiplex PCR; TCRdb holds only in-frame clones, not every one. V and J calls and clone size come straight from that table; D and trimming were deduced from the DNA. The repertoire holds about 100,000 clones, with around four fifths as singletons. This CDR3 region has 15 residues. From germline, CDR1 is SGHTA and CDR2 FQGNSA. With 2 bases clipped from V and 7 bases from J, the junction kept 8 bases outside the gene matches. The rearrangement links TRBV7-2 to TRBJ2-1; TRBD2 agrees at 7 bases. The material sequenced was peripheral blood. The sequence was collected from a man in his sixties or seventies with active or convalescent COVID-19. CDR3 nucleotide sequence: TGTGCCAGCAGCTTATATGGGGGGGGGAGAAATGAGCAGTTCTTC. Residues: CASSLYGGGRNEQFF.